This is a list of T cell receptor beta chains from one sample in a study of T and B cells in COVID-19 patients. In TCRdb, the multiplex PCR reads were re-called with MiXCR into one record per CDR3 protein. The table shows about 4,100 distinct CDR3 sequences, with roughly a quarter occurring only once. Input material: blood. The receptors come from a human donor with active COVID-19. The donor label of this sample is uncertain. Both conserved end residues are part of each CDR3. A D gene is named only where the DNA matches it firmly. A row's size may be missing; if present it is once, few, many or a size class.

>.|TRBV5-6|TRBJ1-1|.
TGTGCCAGCAGCCAAGGGGAAGAGAACACTGAAGCTTTCTTT
CASSQGEENTEAFF
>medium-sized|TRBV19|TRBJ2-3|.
TGTGCCAGTAGTATCAGCGGGCCCCCAGATACGCAGTATTTT
CASSISGPPDTQYF
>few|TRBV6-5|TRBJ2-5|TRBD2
TGTGCCAGCAGTTACTCGGCGGGGGGGGCCCCCTACAAGTACCAAGAGACCCAGTACTTC
CASSYSAGGAPYKYQETQYF
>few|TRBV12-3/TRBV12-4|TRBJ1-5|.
TGTGCCAGCAGCATGACAGGTCCGGATCAGCCCCAGCATTTT
CASSMTGPDQPQHF
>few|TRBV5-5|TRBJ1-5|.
TGTGCCAGCAGCATGACAGGTGGTCAGCCCCAGCATTTT
CASSMTGGQPQHF
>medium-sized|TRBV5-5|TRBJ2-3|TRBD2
TGTGCCAGCAGCCTGACGACTAGCGGGGGTCAGGATACGCAGTATTTT
CASSLTTSGGQDTQYF
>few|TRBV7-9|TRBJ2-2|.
TGTGCCAGCAGCTTACTAGGACTACCACCCCTTTTTAACACCGGGGAGCTGTTTTTT
CASSLLGLPPLFNTGELFF
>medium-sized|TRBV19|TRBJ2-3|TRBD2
TGTGCCAGTAGTATACCGGGGGGGAATACGCAGTATTTT
CASSIPGGNTQYF
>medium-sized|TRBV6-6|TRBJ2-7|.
TGTGCCAGCAGTGCCGGGTCGGCGGGGGAGCAGTACTTC
CASSAGSAGEQYF
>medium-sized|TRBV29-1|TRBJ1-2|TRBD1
TGCAGCGTTGCGTCTCCCGGGACAGGGATCTATGGCTACACCTTC
CSVASPGTGIYGYTF
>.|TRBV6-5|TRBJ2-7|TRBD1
TGTGCCAGCAGTGGCCGACAGGGGGCAAACTACGAGCAGTACTTC
CASSGRQGANYEQYF
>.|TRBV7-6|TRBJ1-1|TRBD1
TGTGCCAGCAGCCCTGACAGGGTCGGGGACACTGAAGCTTTCTTT
CASSPDRVGDTEAFF
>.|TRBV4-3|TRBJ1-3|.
TGCGCCAGCAGCCAAGATAGGTGGGGATTCTCTGGAAACACCATATATTTT
CASSQDRWGFSGNTIYF
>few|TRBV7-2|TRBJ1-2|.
TGTGCCAGCAGCGCAGACAGTCTCTATGGCTACACCTTC
CASSADSLYGYTF
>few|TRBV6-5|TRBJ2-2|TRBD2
TGTGCCAGCACTGTCCCCGGGACTATATACGCTGCGAACACCGGGGAGCTGTTTTTT
CASTVPGTIYAANTGELFF
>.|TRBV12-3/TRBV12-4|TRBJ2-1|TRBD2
TGTGCCAGCAGTTTGGGAGCGGGGGGGCCGAGGAATGAGCAGTTCTTC
CASSLGAGGPRNEQFF
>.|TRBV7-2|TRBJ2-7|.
TGTGCCAGCAGCCCAAGCGGATCCGAGCAGTACTTC
CASSPSGSEQYF
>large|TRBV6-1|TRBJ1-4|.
TGTGCCAGCAGTGAAAGCCCAGGAAGCAATGAAAAACTGTTTTTT
CASSESPGSNEKLFF
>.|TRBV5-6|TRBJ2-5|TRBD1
TGTGCCAGCAGCCGAGCGACAGGGCTGGAAGAGACCCAGTACTTC
CASSRATGLEETQYF
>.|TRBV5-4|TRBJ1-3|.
TGTGCCAGCAGTGGGCGGGGAAACACCATATATTTT
CASSGRGNTIYF
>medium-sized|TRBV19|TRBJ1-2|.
TGTGCCAGTAGTCCGACCTCTTGGCGGGGCTACACCTTC
CASSPTSWRGYTF
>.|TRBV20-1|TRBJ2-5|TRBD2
TGCAGTGCTAGAGACCCTTGGACTAGCGGGGCGGCCCAGTACTTC
CSARDPWTSGAAQYF
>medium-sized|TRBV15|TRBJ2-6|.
TGTGCCACCAGCAGAGATCGGGGGAGGGCCAACGTCCTGACTTTC
CATSRDRGRANVLTF
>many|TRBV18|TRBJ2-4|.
TGTGCCAGCTCACTGGGGCTGGGGGAAAACATTCAGTACTTC
CASSLGLGENIQYF
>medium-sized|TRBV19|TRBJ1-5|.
TGTGCCAGTGTGGTAGGGGGCAATCAGCCCCAGCATTTT
CASVVGGNQPQHF
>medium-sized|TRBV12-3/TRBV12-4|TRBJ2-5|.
TGTGCCAGCCGTAAAATCTCCAACAGGGAGGGAGGAGAGACCCAGTACTTC
CASRKISNREGGETQYF
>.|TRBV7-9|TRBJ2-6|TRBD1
TGTGCCAGAGACAGGGGGGGCTCTGGGGCCAACGTCCTGACTTTC
CARDRGGSGANVLTF
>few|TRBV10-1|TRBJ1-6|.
TGCGCCAGCAGTTCGGCCCAGGACAGCGGCTTAACCCTCCACTTT
CASSSAQDSGLTLHF
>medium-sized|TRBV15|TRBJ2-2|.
TGTGCCACCAGCAGAGATCCAGGGGAATCAGGGGAGCTGTTTTTT
CATSRDPGESGELFF
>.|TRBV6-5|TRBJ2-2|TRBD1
TGTGCCAGCACCCCCCGGGACAGGGGGCGAACCGGGGAGCTGTTTTTT
CASTPRDRGRTGELFF
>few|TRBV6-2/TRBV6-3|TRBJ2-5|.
TGTGCCAGCAGTTACGGGACTCCAGAGACCCAGTACTTC
CASSYGTPETQYF
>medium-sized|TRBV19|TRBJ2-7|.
TGTGCCAGTAGTATTGGGGGGGGGGCGACCTACGAGCAGTACTTC
CASSIGGGATYEQYF
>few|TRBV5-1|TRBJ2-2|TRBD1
TGCGCCAGCAGCTTGACAGGGGGAAGCACCGGGGAGCTGTTTTTT
CASSLTGGSTGELFF
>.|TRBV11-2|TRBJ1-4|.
TGTGCCAGCAGCGGAAGAAGGGCAACTAATGAAAAACTGTTTTTT
CASSGRRATNEKLFF
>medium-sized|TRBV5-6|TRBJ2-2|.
TGTGCCAGCAGCGTCCGGGGTAACACCGGGGAGCTGTTTTTT
CASSVRGNTGELFF
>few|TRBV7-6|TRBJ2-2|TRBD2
TGTGCCAGCAGCGTAGCGGGGGGGGTTACCGGGGAGCTGTTTTTT
CASSVAGGVTGELFF
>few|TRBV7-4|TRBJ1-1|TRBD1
TGTGCCAGCAGCTCAACCCGGACAGGGCCCACGACTGAAGCTTTCTTT
CASSSTRTGPTTEAFF
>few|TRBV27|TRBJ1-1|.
TGTGCCAGCGCCTCGGGTTGGGACACTGAAGCTTTCTTT
CASASGWDTEAFF
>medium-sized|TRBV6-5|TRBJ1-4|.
TGTGCCAGCAGTTCGACAGGCCGTAATGAAAAACTGTTTTTT
CASSSTGRNEKLFF
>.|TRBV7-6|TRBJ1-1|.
TGTGCCAGCAGCTTAGCGCCACCGGGGAGGGGGACTGAAGCTTTCTTT
CASSLAPPGRGTEAFF
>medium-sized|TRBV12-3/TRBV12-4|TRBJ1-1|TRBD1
TGTGCCAGCAGTTTGAGCCAGGGGGTCGCTGAAGCTTTCTTT
CASSLSQGVAEAFF
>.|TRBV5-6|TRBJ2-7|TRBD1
TGCGCCAGCAGCGCGACAGGGCACAGCTCCTACGAGCAGTACTTC
CASSATGHSSYEQYF
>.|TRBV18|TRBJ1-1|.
TGTGCCAGCTCACCGGGGAGCGAGGGCACTGAAGCTTTCTTT
CASSPGSEGTEAFF
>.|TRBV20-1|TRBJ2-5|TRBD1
TGCAGTGCTGAAAACAGGGGGACCCAGTACTTC
CSAENRGTQYF
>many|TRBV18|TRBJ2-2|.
TGTGCCAGCTCACCACAGACACCGAACACCGGGGAGCTGTTTTTT
CASSPQTPNTGELFF
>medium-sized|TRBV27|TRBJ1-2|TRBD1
TGTGCCAGCAGTTTCAGGGGGTATGGCTACACCTTC
CASSFRGYGYTF
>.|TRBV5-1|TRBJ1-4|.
TGCGCCAGCAGCTTGGTCTCAGGTCAGCGGGGTGAAAAACTGTTTTTT
CASSLVSGQRGEKLFF
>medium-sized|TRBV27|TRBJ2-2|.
TGTGCCAGCAGTTTCGAAGCCTCTGAGGGGGAGCTGTTTTTT
CASSFEASEGELFF
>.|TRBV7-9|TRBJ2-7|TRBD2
TGTGCCAGCAGCGCGGGACTAGCGAACGAGCAGTACTTC
CASSAGLANEQYF
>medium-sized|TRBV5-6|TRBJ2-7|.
TGTGCCAGCAGCTTGGCGTCCTACGAGCAGTACTTC
CASSLASYEQYF
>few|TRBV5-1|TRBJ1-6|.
TGCGCCAGCAGCTTAGGACAGTTACAGAATTCACCCCTCCACTTT
CASSLGQLQNSPLHF
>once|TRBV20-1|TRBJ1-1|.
TGCAGTGCTAGAGATATCCATTCGGCAGAGAACACTGAAGCTTTCTTT
CSARDIHSAENTEAFF
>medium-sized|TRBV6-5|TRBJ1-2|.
TGTGCCAGCAGTTCGAGGGTCAACTATGGCTACACCTTC
CASSSRVNYGYTF
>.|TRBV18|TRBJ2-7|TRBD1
TGTGCCAGCTCACCACGGACAGGGTACCCCGTCTACGAGCAGTACTTC
CASSPRTGYPVYEQYF
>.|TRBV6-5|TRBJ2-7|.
TGTGCCAGCAGTTATGGGGCAGGGTATGAGCAGTACTTC
CASSYGAGYEQYF